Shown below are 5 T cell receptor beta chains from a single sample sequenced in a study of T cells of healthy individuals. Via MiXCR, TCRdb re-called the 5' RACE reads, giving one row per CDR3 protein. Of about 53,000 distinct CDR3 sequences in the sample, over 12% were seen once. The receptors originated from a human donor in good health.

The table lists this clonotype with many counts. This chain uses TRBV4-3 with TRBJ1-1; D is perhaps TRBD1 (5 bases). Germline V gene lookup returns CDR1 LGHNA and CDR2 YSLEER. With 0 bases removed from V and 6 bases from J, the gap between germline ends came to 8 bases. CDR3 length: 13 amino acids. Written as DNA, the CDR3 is TGCGCCAGCAGCCAAGAGGGACGGTCTGAAGCTTTCTTT. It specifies CASSQEGRSEAFF.

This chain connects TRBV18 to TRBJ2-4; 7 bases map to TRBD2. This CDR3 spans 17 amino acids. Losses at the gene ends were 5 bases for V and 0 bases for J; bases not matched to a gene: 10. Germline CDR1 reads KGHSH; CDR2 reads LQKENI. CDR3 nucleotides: TGTGCCAGCTCAACAGATTCTAGCGGTTTAGCCAAAAACATTCAGTACTTC. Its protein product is CASSTDSSGLAKNIQYF.

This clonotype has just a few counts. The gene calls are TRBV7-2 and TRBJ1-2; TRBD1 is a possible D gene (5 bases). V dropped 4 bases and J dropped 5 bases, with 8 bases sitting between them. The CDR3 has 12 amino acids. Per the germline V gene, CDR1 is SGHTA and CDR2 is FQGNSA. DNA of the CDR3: TGTGCCAGCAGCTCAGGGATGTATGGCTACACCTTC. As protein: CASSSGMYGYTF.

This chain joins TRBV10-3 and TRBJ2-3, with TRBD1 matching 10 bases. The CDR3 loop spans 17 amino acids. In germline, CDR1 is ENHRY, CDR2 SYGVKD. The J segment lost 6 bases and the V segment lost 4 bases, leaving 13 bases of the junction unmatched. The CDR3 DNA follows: TGTGCCATCAGTGCCAGTACGGGACAGGGGCCACGGGATACGCAGTATTTT. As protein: CAISASTGQGPRDTQYF.

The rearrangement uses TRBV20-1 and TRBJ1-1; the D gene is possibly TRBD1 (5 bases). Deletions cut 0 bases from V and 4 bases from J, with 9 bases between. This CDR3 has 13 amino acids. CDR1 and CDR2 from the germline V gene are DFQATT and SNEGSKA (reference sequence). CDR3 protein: CSARDLRGTEAFF. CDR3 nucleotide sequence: TGCAGTGCTAGAGATCTAAGGGGCACTGAAGCTTTCTTT.